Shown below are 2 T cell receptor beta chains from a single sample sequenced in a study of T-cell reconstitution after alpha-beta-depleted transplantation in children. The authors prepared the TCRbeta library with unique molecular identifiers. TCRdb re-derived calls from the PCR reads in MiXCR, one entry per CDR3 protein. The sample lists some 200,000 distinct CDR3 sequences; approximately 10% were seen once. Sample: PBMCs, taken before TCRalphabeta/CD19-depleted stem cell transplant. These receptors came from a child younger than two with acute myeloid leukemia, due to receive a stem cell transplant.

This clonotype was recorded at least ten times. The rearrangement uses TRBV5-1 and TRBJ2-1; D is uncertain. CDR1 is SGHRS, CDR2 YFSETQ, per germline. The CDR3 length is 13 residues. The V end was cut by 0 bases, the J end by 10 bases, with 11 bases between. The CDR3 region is CASSLDAASEQFF. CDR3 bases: TGCGCCAGCAGCTTGGATGCCGCGTCAGAGCAGTTCTTC.

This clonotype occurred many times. DNA of the CDR3: TGCAGTGCTAGAGATGGGGTGGCTAGCAGCACAGATACGCAGTATTTT. The encoded protein is CSARDGVASSTDTQYF. The J gene is TRBJ2-3, the V gene TRBV20-1; tentative D call: TRBD2 (5 bases). Germline values: CDR1 DFQATT, CDR2 SNEGSKA (reference sequence). CDR3 length: 16 amino acids. Trimming took off 0 bases at V and 0 bases at J, with 13 bases between the two ends.